This T cell receptor (beta chain) came from a study of regulatory T cells in long-lasting Graves disease. Germline CDR1 is LNHNV and CDR2 is YYDKDF (reference sequence). CDR3 length equals 15 residues. V lost 3 bases and J lost 2; bases outside the gene matches: 1. Building the TCR beta libraries relied on iRepertoire HTBI primers, and CDR3 regions underwent Arm-PCR. Via MiXCR, TCRdb re-called the multiplex PCR reads, giving one row per CDR3 protein. The sample lists roughly 400,000 distinct CDR3 sequences, roughly 20% occurring once. Time point meaning: persistent/refractory GD, antithyroid drugs over 5 years with positive TRAb. Construction of the TCR library relied on RNA isolated from PBMCs.

The TCR was taken from a female donor with Graves disease. The V gene is TRBV15, the J gene TRBJ1-3; the match to TRBD1 covers 10 bases. Sample: peripheral blood mononuclear cells (PBMCs), taken when the disease was refractory, from a patient treated with antithyroid drugs. This CDR3 reads CATSRGTGAGNTIYF. The CDR3 DNA reads TGTGCCACCAGCAGGGGGACAGGGGCTGGAAACACCATATATTTT.